This T cell receptor beta chain is drawn from a study of shared clonotypes between healthy human individuals. Study-wide context: CD4 naive and memory got three plates each, CD8 naive two, CD8 memory one. Study-wide results and caveats: Only blood was sampled, and tissue TCR repertoires likely differ from blood ones.

From CD4+ cells came CD45RA+ naive and CD45RA-negative memory subsets. CDR3 length: 15 amino acids. Trimming shortened V by 5 bases and J by 6 bases, and 17 bases separated the two germline ends. The V gene's germline CDR1 is SGHTA and CDR2 FQGTGA. Under the authors' procedure: ImmunoSEQ output held junction-only sequences without quality scores, so filtering differed. The table came from immunoSEQ multiplex PCR; TCRdb's copy has only in-frame clones and leaves some out. V and J calls and clone size follow that table, whereas D and trimming were derived from the DNA. Among 2,500,000 or so clones listed, around 92% were seen once. In the case of this clone: Its matching antigen is unknown.

The sequenced material came from naive CD4+ T cells from PBMCs. Subset indicated: CD45RA+ positively selected. The source of this sequence is a man aged 18 to 29 in good health. Some clones in this sample may be carry-over from other donors' samples. The V gene is TRBV7-3, the J gene TRBJ2-1, with D perhaps being TRBD1 or TRBD2 (6 bases each). This CDR3 is CASSPTRGQGNEQFF. For the CDR3, the DNA is TGTGCCAGCAGCCCGACCCGGGGGCAGGGCAATGAGCAGTTCTTC.